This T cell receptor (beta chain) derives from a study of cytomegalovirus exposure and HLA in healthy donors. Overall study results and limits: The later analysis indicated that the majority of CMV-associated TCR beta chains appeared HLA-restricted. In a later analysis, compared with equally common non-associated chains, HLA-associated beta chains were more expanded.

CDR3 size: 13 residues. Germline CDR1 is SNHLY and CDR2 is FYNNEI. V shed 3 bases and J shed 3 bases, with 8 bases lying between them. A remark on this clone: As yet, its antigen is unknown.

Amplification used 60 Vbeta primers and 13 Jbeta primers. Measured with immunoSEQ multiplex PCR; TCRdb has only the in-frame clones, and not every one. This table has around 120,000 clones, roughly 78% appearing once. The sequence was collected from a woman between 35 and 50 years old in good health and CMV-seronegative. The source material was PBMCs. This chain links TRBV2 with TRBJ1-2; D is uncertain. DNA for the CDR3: TGTGCCAGCAGTGACAGGATAGACTATGGCTACACCTTC. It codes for CASSDRIDYGYTF. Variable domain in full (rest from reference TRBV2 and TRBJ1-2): EPEVTQTPSHQVTQMGQEVILRCVPISNHLYFYWYRQILGQKVEFLVSFYNNEISEKSEIFDDQFSVERPDGSNFTLKIRSTKLEDSAMYFCASSDRIDYGYTFGSGTRLTVV.